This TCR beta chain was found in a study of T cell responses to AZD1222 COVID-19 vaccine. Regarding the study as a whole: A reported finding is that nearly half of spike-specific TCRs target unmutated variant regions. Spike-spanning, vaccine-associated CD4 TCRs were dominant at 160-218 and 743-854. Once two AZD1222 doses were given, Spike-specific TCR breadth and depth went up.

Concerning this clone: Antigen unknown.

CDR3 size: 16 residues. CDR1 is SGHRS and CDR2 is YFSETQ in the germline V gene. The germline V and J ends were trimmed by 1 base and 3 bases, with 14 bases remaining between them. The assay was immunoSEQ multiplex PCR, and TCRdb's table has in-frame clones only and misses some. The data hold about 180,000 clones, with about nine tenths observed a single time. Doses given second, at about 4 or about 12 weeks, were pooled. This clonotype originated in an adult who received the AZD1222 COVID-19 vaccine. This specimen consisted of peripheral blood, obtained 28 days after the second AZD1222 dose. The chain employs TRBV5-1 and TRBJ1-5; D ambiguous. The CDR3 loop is CASSLWPTSPNQPQHF. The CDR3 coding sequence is TGCGCCAGCAGCTTGTGGCCTACATCGCCCAATCAGCCCCAGCATTTT.